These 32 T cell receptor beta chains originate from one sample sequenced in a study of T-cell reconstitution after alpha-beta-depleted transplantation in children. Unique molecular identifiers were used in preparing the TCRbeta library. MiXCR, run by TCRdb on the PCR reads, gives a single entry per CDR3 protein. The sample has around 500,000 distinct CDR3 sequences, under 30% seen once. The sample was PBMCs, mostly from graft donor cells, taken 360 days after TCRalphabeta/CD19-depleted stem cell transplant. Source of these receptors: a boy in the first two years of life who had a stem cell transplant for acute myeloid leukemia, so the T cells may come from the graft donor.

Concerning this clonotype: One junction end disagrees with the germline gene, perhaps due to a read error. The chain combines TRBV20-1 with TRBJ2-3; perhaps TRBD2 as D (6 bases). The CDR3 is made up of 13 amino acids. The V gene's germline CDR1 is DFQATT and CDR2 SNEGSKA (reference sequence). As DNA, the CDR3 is TGCAGTGCTCCGAAAACTAGCATAGATACGCAGTATTTT. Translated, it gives CSAPKTSIDTQYF.

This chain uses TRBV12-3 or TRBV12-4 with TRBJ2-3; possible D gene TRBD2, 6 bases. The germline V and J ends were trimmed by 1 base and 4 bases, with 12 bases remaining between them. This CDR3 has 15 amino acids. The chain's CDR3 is CASSLGRRGADTQYF. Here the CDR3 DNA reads TGTGCCAGCAGTTTAGGTAGGCGGGGCGCAGATACGCAGTATTTT.

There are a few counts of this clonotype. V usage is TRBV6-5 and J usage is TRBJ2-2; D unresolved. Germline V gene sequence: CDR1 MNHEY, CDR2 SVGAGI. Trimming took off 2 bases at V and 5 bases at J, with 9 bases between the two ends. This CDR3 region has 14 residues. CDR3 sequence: CASSYKLGTGELFF. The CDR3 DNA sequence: TGTGCCAGCAGTTACAAGCTGGGTACCGGGGAGCTGTTTTTT.

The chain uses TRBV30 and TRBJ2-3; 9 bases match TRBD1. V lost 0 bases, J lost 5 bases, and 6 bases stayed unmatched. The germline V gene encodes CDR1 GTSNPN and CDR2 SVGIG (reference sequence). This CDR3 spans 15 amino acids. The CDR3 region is CAWSVGTGKGDTQYF. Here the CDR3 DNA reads TGTGCCTGGAGTGTGGGGACAGGGAAGGGAGATACGCAGTATTTT.

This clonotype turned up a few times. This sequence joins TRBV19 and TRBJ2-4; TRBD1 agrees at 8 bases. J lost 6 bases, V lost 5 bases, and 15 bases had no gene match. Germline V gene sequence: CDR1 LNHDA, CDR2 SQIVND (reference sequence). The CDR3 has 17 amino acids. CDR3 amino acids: CASSPPPIRGRGNIQYF. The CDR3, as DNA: TGTGCCAGTAGTCCCCCCCCTATCAGGGGGCGAGGAAACATTCAGTACTTC.

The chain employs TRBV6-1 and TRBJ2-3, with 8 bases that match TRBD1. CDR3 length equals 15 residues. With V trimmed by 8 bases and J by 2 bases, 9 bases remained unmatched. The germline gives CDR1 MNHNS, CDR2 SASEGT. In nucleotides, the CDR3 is TGTGCCAGCGCACTGACAGGGGTCTCCACAGATACGCAGTATTTT. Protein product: CASALTGVSTDTQYF.

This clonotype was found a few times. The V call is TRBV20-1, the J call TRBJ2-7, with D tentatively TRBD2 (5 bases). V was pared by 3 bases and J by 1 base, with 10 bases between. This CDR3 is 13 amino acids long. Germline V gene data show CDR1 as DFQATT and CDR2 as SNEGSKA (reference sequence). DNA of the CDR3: TGCAGTGCTAGCCCTACTAGTTCCTACGAGCAGTACTTC. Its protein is CSASPTSSYEQYF.

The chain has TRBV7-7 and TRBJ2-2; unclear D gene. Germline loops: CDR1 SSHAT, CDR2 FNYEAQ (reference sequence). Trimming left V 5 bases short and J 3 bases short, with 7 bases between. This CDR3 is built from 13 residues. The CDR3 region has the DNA TGTGCCAGCAGCGAACAACACACCGGGGAGCTGTTTTTT. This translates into CASSEQHTGELFF. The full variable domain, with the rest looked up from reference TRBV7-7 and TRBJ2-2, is GAGVSQSPRYKVTKRGQDVTLRCDPISSHATLYWYQQALGQGPEFLTYFNYEAQPDKSGLPSDRFSAERPEGSISTLTIQRTEQRDSAMYRCASSEQHTGELFFGEGSRLTVL.

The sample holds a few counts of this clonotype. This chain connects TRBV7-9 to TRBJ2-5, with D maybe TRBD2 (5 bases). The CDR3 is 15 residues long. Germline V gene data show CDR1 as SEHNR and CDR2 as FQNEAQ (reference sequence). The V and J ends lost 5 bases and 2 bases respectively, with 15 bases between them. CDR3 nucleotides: TGTGCCAGCAGCCCGGGCGGGTGGCGGCAAGAGACCCAGTACTTC. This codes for CASSPGGWRQETQYF.

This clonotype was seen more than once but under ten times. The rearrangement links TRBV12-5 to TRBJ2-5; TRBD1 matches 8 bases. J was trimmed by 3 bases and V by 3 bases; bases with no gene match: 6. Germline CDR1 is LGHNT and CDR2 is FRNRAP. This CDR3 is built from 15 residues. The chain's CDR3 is CASGLTPGQEETQYF. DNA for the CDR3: TGTGCTAGTGGTTTAACCCCGGGACAGGAAGAGACCCAGTACTTC. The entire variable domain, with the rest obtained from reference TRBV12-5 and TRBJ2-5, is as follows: DARVTQTPRHKVTEMGQEVTMRCQPILGHNTVFWYRQTMMQGLELLAYFRNRAPLDDSGMPKDRFSAEMPDATLATLKIQPSEPRDSAVYFCASGLTPGQEETQYFGPGTRLLVL.

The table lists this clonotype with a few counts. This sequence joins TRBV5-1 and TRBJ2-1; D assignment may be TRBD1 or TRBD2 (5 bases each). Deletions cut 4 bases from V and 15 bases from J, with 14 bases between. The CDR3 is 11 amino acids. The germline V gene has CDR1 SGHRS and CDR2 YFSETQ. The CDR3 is CASSPGTVWFF. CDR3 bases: TGCGCCAGCAGCCCCGGGACGGTGTGGTTCTTC.

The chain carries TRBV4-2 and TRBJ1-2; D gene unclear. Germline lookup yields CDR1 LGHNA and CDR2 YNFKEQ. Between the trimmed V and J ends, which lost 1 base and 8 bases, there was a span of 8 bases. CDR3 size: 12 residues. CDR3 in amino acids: CASSQVREGYTF. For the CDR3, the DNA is TGTGCCAGCAGCCAAGTAAGGGAGGGCTACACCTTC.

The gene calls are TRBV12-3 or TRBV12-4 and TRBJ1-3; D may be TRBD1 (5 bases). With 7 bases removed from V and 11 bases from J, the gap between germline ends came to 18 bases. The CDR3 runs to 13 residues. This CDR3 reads CASNLGDPKAIYF. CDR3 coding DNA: TGTGCCAGCAACCTGGGGGACCCTAAAGCCATATATTTT.

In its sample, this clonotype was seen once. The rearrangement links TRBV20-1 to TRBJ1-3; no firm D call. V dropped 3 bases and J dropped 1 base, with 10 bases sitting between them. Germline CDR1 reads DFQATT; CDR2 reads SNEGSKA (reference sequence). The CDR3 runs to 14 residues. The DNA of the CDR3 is TGCAGTGCTAGCTTACAAGATTCTGGAAACACCATATATTTT. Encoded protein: CSASLQDSGNTIYF.

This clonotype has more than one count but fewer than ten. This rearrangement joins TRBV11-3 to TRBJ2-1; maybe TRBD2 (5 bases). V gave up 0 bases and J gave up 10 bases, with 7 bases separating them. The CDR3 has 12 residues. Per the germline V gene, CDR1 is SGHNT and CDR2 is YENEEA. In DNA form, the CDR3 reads TGTGCCAGCAGCTTAGACGGCGGGGAGCAGTTCTTC. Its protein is CASSLDGGEQFF.

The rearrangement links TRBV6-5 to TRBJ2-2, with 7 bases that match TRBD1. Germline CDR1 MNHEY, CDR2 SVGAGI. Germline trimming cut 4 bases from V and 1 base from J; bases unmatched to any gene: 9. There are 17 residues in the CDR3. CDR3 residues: CASSSPPGQLNTGELFF. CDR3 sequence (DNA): TGTGCCAGCAGTTCCCCCCCGGGACAGCTGAACACCGGGGAGCTGTTTTTT.

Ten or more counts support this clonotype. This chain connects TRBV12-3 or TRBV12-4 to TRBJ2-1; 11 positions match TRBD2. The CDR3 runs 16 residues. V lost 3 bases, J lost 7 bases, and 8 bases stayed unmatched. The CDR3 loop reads CASSFSGGAFKNEQFF. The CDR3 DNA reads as TGTGCCAGCAGTTTTAGCGGGGGGGCCTTTAAAAATGAGCAGTTCTTC.

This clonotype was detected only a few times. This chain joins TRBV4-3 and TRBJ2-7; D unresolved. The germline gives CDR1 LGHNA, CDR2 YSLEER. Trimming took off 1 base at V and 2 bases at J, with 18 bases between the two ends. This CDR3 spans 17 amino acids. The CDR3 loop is CASSQGRFQTQPYEQYF. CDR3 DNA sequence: TGCGCCAGCAGCCAAGGAAGGTTCCAGACCCAGCCCTACGAGCAGTACTTC.

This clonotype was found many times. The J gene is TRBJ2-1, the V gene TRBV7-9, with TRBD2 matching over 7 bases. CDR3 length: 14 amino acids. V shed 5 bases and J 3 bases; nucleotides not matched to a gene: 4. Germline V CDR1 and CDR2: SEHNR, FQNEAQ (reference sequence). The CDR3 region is CASSPRGDYNEQFF. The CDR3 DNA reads TGTGCCAGCAGCCCTCGGGGGGACTACAATGAGCAGTTCTTC.

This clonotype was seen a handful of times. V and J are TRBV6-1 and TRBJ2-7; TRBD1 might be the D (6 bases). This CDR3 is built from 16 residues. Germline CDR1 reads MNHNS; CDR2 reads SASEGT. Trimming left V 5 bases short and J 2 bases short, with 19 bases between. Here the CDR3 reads CASSRPPGDKPYEQYF. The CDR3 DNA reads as TGTGCCAGCAGTCGACCCCCCGGGGACAAGCCCTACGAGCAGTACTTC.

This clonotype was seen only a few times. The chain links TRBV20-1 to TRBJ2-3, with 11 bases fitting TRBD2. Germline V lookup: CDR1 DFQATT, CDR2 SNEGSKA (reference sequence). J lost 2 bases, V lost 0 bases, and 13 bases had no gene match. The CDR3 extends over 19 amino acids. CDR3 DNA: TGCAGTGCTAGAGATCCTTTTGCTAGCGGGGGGTCATCCACAGATACGCAGTATTTT. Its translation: CSARDPFASGGSSTDTQYF.

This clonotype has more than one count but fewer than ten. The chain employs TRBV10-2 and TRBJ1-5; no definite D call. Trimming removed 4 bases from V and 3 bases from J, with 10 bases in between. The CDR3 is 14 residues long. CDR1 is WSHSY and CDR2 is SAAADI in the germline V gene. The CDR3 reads CASSVKDLNQPQHF. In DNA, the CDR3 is TGCGCCAGCAGTGTGAAAGATCTCAATCAGCCCCAGCATTTT.

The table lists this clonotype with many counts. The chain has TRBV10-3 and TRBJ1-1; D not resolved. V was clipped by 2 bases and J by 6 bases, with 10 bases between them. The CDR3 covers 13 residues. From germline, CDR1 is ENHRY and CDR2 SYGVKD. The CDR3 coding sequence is TGTGCCATCAGTGAGCCCGCGGTCGCTGAAGCTTTCTTT. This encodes CAISEPAVAEAFF.

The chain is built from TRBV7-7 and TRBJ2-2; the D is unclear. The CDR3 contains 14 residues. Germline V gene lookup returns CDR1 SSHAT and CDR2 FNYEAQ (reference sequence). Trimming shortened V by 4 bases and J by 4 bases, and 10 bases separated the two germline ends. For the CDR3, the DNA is TGTGCCAGCAGCTCTCGACTGGGCACCGGGGAGCTGTTTTTT. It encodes CASSSRLGTGELFF. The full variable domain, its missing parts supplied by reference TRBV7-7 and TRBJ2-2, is GAGVSQSPRYKVTKRGQDVTLRCDPISSHATLYWYQQALGQGPEFLTYFNYEAQPDKSGLPSDRFSAERPEGSISTLTIQRTEQRDSAMYRCASSSRLGTGELFFGEGSRLTVL.

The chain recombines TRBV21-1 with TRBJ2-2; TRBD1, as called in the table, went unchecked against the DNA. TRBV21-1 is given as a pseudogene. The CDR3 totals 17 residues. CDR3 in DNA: TGTGCCAGCAGCGCCCAGACAGGGGAGTTCCGAACCGGGGAGCTGTTTTTT. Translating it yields CASSAQTGEFRTGELFF.

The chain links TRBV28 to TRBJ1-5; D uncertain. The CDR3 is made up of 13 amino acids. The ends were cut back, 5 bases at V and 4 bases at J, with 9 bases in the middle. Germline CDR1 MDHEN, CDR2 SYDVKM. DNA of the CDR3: TGTGCCAGCAGTGGGCAGTCTAATCAGCCCCAGCATTTT. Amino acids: CASSGQSNQPQHF.

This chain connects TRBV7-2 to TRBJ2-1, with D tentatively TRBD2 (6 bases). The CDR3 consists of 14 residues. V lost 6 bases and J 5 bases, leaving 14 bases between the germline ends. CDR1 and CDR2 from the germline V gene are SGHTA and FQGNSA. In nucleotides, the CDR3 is TGTGCCAGCAGTAGTGCGGGGAATAACAATGAGCAGTTCTTC. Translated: CASSSAGNNNEQFF.

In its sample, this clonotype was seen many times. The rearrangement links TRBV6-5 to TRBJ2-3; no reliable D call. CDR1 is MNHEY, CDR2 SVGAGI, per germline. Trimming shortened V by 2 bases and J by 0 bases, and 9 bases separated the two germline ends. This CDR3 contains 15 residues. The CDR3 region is CASSYEHHSTDTQYF. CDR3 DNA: TGTGCCAGCAGTTACGAACACCATAGCACAGATACGCAGTATTTT.

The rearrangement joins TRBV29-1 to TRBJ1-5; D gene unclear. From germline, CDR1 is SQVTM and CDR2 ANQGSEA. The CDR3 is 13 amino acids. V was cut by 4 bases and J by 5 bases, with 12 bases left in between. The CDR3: CSVGGSPYQPQHF. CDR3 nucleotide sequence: TGCAGCGTTGGAGGGAGCCCCTATCAGCCCCAGCATTTT. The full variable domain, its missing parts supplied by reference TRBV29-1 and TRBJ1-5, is SAVISQKPSRDICQRGTSLTIQCQVDSQVTMMFWYRQQPGQSLTLIATANQGSEATYESGFVIDKFPISRPNLTFSTLTVSNMSPEDSSIYLCSVGGSPYQPQHFGDGTRLSIL.

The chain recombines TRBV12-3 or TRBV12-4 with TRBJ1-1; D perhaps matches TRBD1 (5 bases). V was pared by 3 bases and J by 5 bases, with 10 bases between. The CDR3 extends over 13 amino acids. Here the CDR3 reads CASSFRGWTEAFF. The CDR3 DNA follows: TGTGCCAGCAGTTTTCGGGGGTGGACTGAAGCTTTCTTT.

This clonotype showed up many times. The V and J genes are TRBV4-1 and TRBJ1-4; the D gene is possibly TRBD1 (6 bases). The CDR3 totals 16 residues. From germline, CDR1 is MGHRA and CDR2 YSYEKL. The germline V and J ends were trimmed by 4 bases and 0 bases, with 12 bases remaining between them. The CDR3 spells CASSPRWTATNEKLFF. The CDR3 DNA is TGCGCCAGCAGCCCTCGATGGACAGCAACTAATGAAAAACTGTTTTTT.

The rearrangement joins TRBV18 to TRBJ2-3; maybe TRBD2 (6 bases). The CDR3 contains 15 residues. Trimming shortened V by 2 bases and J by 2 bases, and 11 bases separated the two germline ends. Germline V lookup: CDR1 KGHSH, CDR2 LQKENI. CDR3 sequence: CASSPGGETTDTQYF. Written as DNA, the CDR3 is TGTGCCAGCTCACCAGGAGGGGAGACCACAGATACGCAGTATTTT. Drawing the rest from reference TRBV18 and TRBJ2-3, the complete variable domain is NAGVMQNPRHLVRRRGQEARLRCSPMKGHSHVYWYRQLPEEGLKFMVYLQKENIIDESGMPKERFSAEFPKEGPSILRIQQVVRGDSAAYFCASSPGGETTDTQYFGPGTRLTVL.